This is a list of T cell receptor beta chains from one sample in a study of T cell responses to AZD1222 COVID-19 vaccine. Measured with immunoSEQ multiplex PCR; TCRdb has only the in-frame clones, and not every one. The repertoire consists of approximately 180,000 clones, with 87% occurring once and the leading ten covering 2.6%. The sample here was peripheral blood, taken on day 0 of AZD1222 vaccination. These receptors all come from an adult in good health. The CDR3 runs from the conserved cysteine through the conserved F or W. D genes are given only for firm matches. Clone size is given for some rows only: seen once, a few or many times, or a class if the clone is expanded.

d_gene,abundance,v_gene,len,j_gene,CDR3aa,CDR3nt
.,.,TRBV20-1,11,TRBJ1-5,CSAGDSGVGHF,TGCAGTGCTGGAGACAGCGGTGTTGGGCATTTT
.,.,TRBV3-1/TRBV3-2,15,TRBJ2-3,CASSIRVGPRDTQYF,TGTGCCAGCAGTATTCGGGTGGGACCTAGGGATACGCAGTATTTT
TRBD1,.,TRBV19,14,TRBJ1-2,CASSTRDRPWGYTF,TGTGCCAGTAGTACCCGGGACAGACCCTGGGGCTACACCTTC
.,.,TRBV5-5,15,TRBJ2-7,CASSDNPGAAYEQYF,TGTGCCAGCAGCGACAATCCGGGGGCCGCCTACGAGCAGTACTTC
.,few,TRBV15,16,TRBJ1-6,CATSREYSSLGSPLHF,TGTGCCACCAGCAGAGAGTATTCCAGTCTAGGCTCACCCCTCCACTTT
.,once,TRBV18,14,TRBJ2-5,CASSPQGVQETQYF,TGTGCCAGCTCACCACAGGGGGTTCAAGAGACCCAGTACTTC
.,.,TRBV19,12,TRBJ1-4,CASNGRTEKLFF,TGTGCCTCGAACGGCAGAACCGAAAAACTGTTTTTT
TRBD1,.,TRBV23-1,16,TRBJ1-4,CASSQSVDRQKKKLFF,TGCGCCAGCAGTCAATCCGTGGACAGGCAAAAGAAAAAACTGTTTTTT
TRBD1,.,TRBV5-1,16,TRBJ1-3,CASSSGTASSGNTIYF,TGCGCCAGCAGCTCCGGGACAGCGAGCTCTGGAAACACCATATATTTT
.,.,TRBV30,21,TRBJ1-3,CAWSNPKGVRRHGSSGNTIYF,TGTGCCTGGAGTAATCCTAAAGGCGTGCGGAGACACGGGAGCTCTGGAAACACCATATATTTT
TRBD1,.,TRBV7-9,14,TRBJ2-1,CASSHTTGVTEQFF,TGTGCCAGCAGCCACACTACAGGGGTTACTGAGCAGTTCTTC
.,.,TRBV24-1,16,TRBJ1-5,CATSDETGTSFQPQHF,TGTGCCACCAGTGATGAAACAGGGACCTCCTTCCAGCCCCAGCATTTT
TRBD2,.,TRBV13,16,TRBJ2-7,CASSLGTSGRSDEQYF,TGTGCCAGCAGCTTAGGAACTAGCGGTCGATCGGACGAGCAGTACTTC
.,.,TRBV5-4,12,TRBJ1-2,CASSLDRFGYTF,TGTGCCAGCAGCTTGGATCGGTTCGGCTACACCTTC
.,.,TRBV7-8,16,TRBJ2-7,CASSSVGGADSYEQYF,TGTGCCAGCAGCTCGGTCGGGGGAGCGGATTCCTACGAGCAGTACTTC
.,once,TRBV6-5,13,TRBJ2-3,CASSYDSPDTQYF,TGTGCCAGCAGTTATGACAGCCCAGATACGCAGTATTTT
TRBD1,.,TRBV6-5,12,TRBJ1-2,CASRQTGRGYTF,TGTGCCAGCAGACAGACAGGGCGAGGCTACACCTTC
TRBD1,.,TRBV7-8,18,TRBJ2-1,CASSLKGTGLSSYNEQFF,TGTGCCAGCAGCTTAAAAGGGACAGGATTAAGTTCCTACAATGAGCAGTTCTTC
TRBD1,.,TRBV5-1,14,TRBJ2-7,CASSTRQGRYEQYF,TGCGCCAGCAGCACCCGACAGGGGAGATACGAGCAGTACTTC
TRBD2,once,TRBV18,18,TRBJ2-1,CASSPLVHSAGENNEQFF,TGTGCCAGCTCACCACTAGTTCATTCTGCGGGAGAGAACAATGAGCAGTTCTTC
TRBD1,.,TRBV6-5,12,TRBJ1-5,CASTGTDQPQHF,TGTGCCAGCACCGGGACAGATCAGCCCCAGCATTTT
TRBD1,.,TRBV28,16,TRBJ2-5,CASSPEGQGTRETQYF,TGTGCCAGCAGTCCAGAGGGACAGGGGACTCGAGAGACCCAGTACTTC
TRBD1,.,TRBV29-1,12,TRBJ2-7,CSVQPTGNEQYF,TGCAGCGTCCAACCGACAGGGAACGAGCAGTACTTC
TRBD2,.,TRBV18,17,TRBJ2-1,CASSPRLQRETHNEQFF,TGTGCCAGCTCACCACGCCTCCAGCGGGAGACCCACAATGAGCAGTTCTTC
.,.,TRBV5-1,14,TRBJ1-2,CASSAEPGLDGYTF,TGCGCCAGCAGCGCCGAACCAGGACTGGATGGCTACACCTTC
TRBD2,once,TRBV19,18,TRBJ2-1,CASSIGLAEGASYNEQFF,TGTGCCAGTAGTATCGGACTAGCGGAGGGCGCCTCCTACAATGAGCAGTTCTTC
TRBD2,.,TRBV6-6,18,TRBJ2-2,CASSLSGLAGEDTGELFF,TGTGCCAGCAGTCTCTCGGGACTAGCGGGAGAGGACACCGGGGAGCTGTTTTTT
TRBD2,once,TRBV19,16,TRBJ2-1,CASSILGAGVYNEQFF,TGTGCCAGTAGTATCCTCGGAGCGGGGGTTTACAATGAGCAGTTCTTC
.,.,TRBV2,15,TRBJ1-1,CASTFYRELNTEAFF,TGTGCCAGCACTTTTTACCGGGAATTGAACACTGAAGCTTTCTTT
.,.,TRBV6-6,13,TRBJ1-1,CASSLGGGTEAFF,TGTGCCAGCAGCTTGGGAGGGGGAACTGAAGCTTTCTTT
.,.,TRBV6-4,14,TRBJ2-2,CASSGDLRGGELFF,TGTGCCAGCAGTGGGGACCTAAGAGGCGGGGAGCTGTTTTTT
.,.,TRBV5-1,13,TRBJ2-3,CASSRTSTDTQYF,TGCGCCAGCAGCCGAACTAGCACAGATACGCAGTATTTT
TRBD1,.,TRBV3-1/TRBV3-2,14,TRBJ1-2,CASSLSGGNYGYTF,TGTGCCAGCAGCCTATCAGGGGGGAACTATGGCTACACCTTC
.,.,TRBV11-2,15,TRBJ1-2,CASSLEEGAVYGYTF,TGTGCCAGCAGCTTAGAGGAGGGCGCGGTCTATGGCTACACCTTC
.,once,TRBV6-5,15,TRBJ1-2,CASSYSGREAYGYTF,TGTGCCAGCAGTTACTCTGGCAGGGAGGCCTATGGCTACACCTTC
.,.,TRBV2,12,TRBJ2-7,CASSDPSPEQYF,TGTGCCAGCAGTGATCCCAGCCCCGAGCAGTACTTC
TRBD2,.,TRBV19,14,TRBJ2-1,CASSTGGAHNEQFF,TGTGCCAGTAGCACGGGGGGGGCCCACAATGAGCAGTTCTTC
.,.,TRBV7-2,15,TRBJ1-4,CASSLVAWRNEKLFF,TGTGCCAGCAGCTTAGTTGCGTGGCGAAATGAAAAACTGTTTTTT
TRBD1,.,TRBV24-1,15,TRBJ1-6,CATITTGDNNSPLHF,TGTGCCACCATCACGACAGGGGACAATAATTCACCCCTCCACTTT
TRBD1,.,TRBV5-4,13,TRBJ1-1,CASSLDRGTAAFF,TGTGCCAGCAGCCTGGACAGGGGAACGGCGGCTTTCTTT
TRBD1,.,TRBV29-1,14,TRBJ2-1,CSVERTGRRNEQFF,TGCAGCGTCGAACGGACAGGGCGGCGCAATGAGCAGTTCTTC
TRBD2,.,TRBV9,18,TRBJ2-7,CASSAMDWGREGYYEQYF,TGTGCCAGCAGCGCCATGGATTGGGGGCGGGAGGGATACTACGAGCAGTACTTC
.,.,TRBV19,12,TRBJ1-6,CASSEGLTPLHF,TGTGCCAGTAGTGAGGGGTTGACACCCCTCCACTTT
.,.,TRBV6-5,14,TRBJ1-5,CASSYNGRSQPQHF,TGTGCCAGCAGTTATAACGGAAGGAGTCAGCCCCAGCATTTT
.,.,TRBV2,15,TRBJ2-1,CASRLTRGSGNEQFF,TGTGCCAGCAGACTGACACGAGGAAGTGGGAATGAGCAGTTCTTC
.,few,TRBV9,14,TRBJ2-7,CASSVGIGGGEQYF,TGTGCCAGCAGCGTAGGAATAGGTGGAGGCGAGCAGTACTTC
.,.,TRBV9,16,TRBJ2-3,CASSVGRVASTDTQYF,TGTGCCAGCAGCGTAGGTCGAGTAGCTAGCACAGATACGCAGTATTTT
TRBD1,.,TRBV10-2,14,TRBJ1-4,CASRGGATNEKLFF,TGCGCCAGCCGAGGGGGCGCAACTAATGAAAAACTGTTTTTT
TRBD1,.,TRBV7-2,16,TRBJ1-3,CASSLTGGSSGNTIYF,TGTGCCAGCAGCTTAACAGGGGGAAGCTCTGGAAACACCATATATTTT
TRBD1,.,TRBV9,17,TRBJ1-4,CASSPLGQPSTNEKLFF,TGTGCCAGCAGCCCCTTGGGACAGCCTTCAACTAATGAAAAACTGTTTTTT
.,.,TRBV5-4,18,TRBJ2-7,CASSLGQASSTSPYEQYF,TGTGCCAGCAGCTTGGGACAGGCTAGTTCAACGTCCCCCTACGAGCAGTACTTC
.,.,TRBV28,11,TRBJ2-5,CASSFQETQYF,TGTGCCAGCAGTTTTCAAGAGACCCAGTACTTC
.,few,TRBV11-2,14,TRBJ2-7,CASCWSPGSSEQYF,TGTGCCAGCTGTTGGAGTCCAGGGTCGAGCGAGCAGTACTTC
TRBD1,.,TRBV6-5,15,TRBJ1-3,CASSFYRGSGNTIYF,TGTGCCAGCAGTTTTTACAGGGGCTCTGGAAACACCATATATTTT
TRBD1,.,TRBV5-5,16,TRBJ2-5,CASSPRTGGYRETQYF,TGTGCCAGCAGCCCTCGGACAGGGGGCTATCGAGAGACCCAGTACTTC